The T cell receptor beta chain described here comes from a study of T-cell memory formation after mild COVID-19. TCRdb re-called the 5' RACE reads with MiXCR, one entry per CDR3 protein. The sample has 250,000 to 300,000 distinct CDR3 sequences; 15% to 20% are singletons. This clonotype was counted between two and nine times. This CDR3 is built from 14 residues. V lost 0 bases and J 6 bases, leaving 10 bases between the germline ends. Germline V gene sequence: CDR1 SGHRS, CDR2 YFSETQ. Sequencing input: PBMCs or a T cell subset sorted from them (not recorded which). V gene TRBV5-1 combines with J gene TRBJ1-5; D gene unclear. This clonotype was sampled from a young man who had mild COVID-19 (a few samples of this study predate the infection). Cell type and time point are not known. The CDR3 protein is CASSLEGSPQPQHF. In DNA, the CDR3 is TGCGCCAGCAGCTTGGAAGGAAGCCCTCAGCCCCAGCATTTT.